This T cell receptor beta chain was identified in a study of CD8+ T cells in alopecia areata (dated by TCRdb to the late 2010s). The study in broad terms: To study T cell clonal expansion in alopecia areata, the researchers applied high-throughput TCRbeta sequencing to both the C3H/HeJ mouse model and human patients. In humans, TCRbeta sequencing was performed on scalp tissue and on sorted CD4+ and CD8+ peripheral blood T cells from healthy controls and from patients with patchy or totalis/universalis alopecia areata. Scalp clonality was compared across normal scalp (n=4), patchy alopecia areata scalp (n=8), and alopecia totalis/universalis scalp (n=8). RNA was extracted with the PAXgene miRNA kit for fixed scalp, the miRNeasy kit for PBMCs, and the RNeasy kit for mouse skin. Amplification of TCRbeta CDR3 regions was done by immunoSEQ multiplex PCR using 35 Vbeta forward primers and 13 Jbeta reverse primers. Beyond this particular receptor, the publication reports: Scalp TCR repertoire analysis is complicated because resident alphabeta T cells in normal human skin are also sequenced, whereas mouse skin is dominated by gammadelta T cells. TCR sequences shared between patients were less clear than in mice, possibly partly because of HLA diversity in the patient population. Compared with normal scalp, lesional scalp, particularly in alopecia totalis/universalis, had higher clonality and more expanded CD8+ clones, which suggests antigenic drive.

A note on this clone: Its antigen is currently not known. Base qualities were left out, and no much larger clone turns up one base away.

Library construction relied on the immunoSEQ multiplex PCR assay. RNA was extracted from all samples and reverse transcribed into cDNA, which served as template for TCR sequencing. First-strand cDNA was synthesized with SuperScript III using a 2:1 mix of oligo-dT and random hexamers. A synthetic immune receptor repertoire was used to gauge amplification bias, and whatever bias remained was removed computationally. The published analysis was carried out like this. Raw reads were preprocessed to remove errors, and CDR3 was defined by IMGT conventions from the conserved cysteine to phenylalanine. Clonality was computed by normalizing Shannon entropy by log2 of the number of productive unique TCRs and subtracting the result from 1. Scalp TCRbeta sequences were cross-referenced with sorted blood CD4 and CD8 repertoires so that the CD4 or CD8 identity of scalp clones could be inferred. Sourced from immuneACCESS, this table was stored by TCRdb with only in-frame sequences that have V and J called. A share of the clones is absent; for the studies checked, an unresolved V gene accounts for under half, and the remainder has no known explanation. The V and J calls and clone size are taken from that table; D and trimming were inferred from the DNA. The sample contains about 110,000 clones, around 59% of them found a single time. The ten largest make up 20% to 25% of the sample.

Trimming removed 7 bases from V and 4 bases from J; the gene matches leave 16 bases unexplained. The germline V gene encodes CDR1 SEHNR and CDR2 FQNEAQ (reference sequence). There are 16 amino acids in the CDR3, from cysteine to phenylalanine inclusive. The retained sequence is limited to the CDR3, 48 bases, with the frame set at the first base. After PBMCs were isolated by density centrifugation and stained for CD3, CD4 and CD8, a FACSAria was used to sort CD4+ and CD8+ T cells. Scalp biopsies and blood samples were obtained from unaffected controls. Sequencing was done on a sample of CD8+ T cells sorted from blood. The chain uses TRBV7-9 and TRBJ2-7; 7 middle bases align to TRBD1. The sequence was obtained from a human donor in good health. The DNA sequence is TGTGCCAGCACCAACCGGCCAGGGGACAGCAAGTACGAGCAGTACTTC. Its protein is CASTNRPGDSKYEQYF.